The T cell receptor (beta chain) under discussion was sequenced for a study of blood T cell repertoires in COVID-19 (TCRdb year 2020). The study in broad terms: Samples from collaborators originated in the United States, Italy and Spain and spanned both the acute and convalescent phases of COVID-19. The material from the prospective study consisted of cDNA or gDNA derived from T cells, B-cell-depleted T cells, or PBMCs. Deeply sampled blood TCRbeta repertoires from subjects exposed to, actively infected with, or recovered from COVID-19 were included in the dataset. The repertoires were made available in a free public database intended to serve as a resource for research on the immune response to SARS-CoV-2. Samples came from the ongoing ImmuneRACE study (first 160 participants) plus 1,254 subjects from 6 global collaborators. A de-identified subject ID, COVID-19 status, age in years and sex were almost always included in the sample metadata. HLA class I and class II types, where available, came from metadata supplied by the sample provider rather than from assay-based typing. Beyond this particular receptor, the publication reports: How much clinical and demographic metadata was included differed by source and by participant, and the metadata was provided uncurated.

Measured from the cysteine to the phenylalanine, the CDR3 is 15 residues long. Only CDR3 DNA is held: 45 bases, read in frame from base 1. Sequences SGHDN (CDR1) and FVKESK (CDR2) are obtained from the germline V gene. Trimming costs V 0 bases and J 6 bases, and their ends lie 15 bases apart. The immunoSEQ Assay, a bias-controlled multiplex PCR, was used to amplify TCRbeta CDR3 regions from genomic DNA. From the authors' description of their analysis: The number of nucleated cells in each sample was estimated from the amplification of reference gene primers within the assay. Sequence reads were collapsed and filtered to measure the absolute abundance of every unique TCRbeta CDR3 rearrangement. For each sample, productive Simpson clonality was calculated by taking the square root of Simpson's diversity index across productive rearrangements. Here the immuneACCESS table is served through TCRdb, limited to in-frame sequences with V and J called. Missing clones are a known gap in these copies; in checked studies unresolved V genes cover under half, and the rest lacks a known reason. Clonal size and the V and J genes are those of that table, whereas D and trimming came from the DNA. This sample is represented by about 130,000 clones; roughly two thirds of them were singletons. Together, the top ten hold approximately 2% of the sample.

A remark on this clone: Which antigen it targets is not known. No base-level quality is on record; no much larger clone is a single base apart.

Each collaborating institution followed its own protocols to collect whole blood in K2EDTA tubes. Collaborator samples were shipped for TCRbeta analysis as frozen whole blood, isolated PBMCs, or DNA extracted from either sample type. The chain couples TRBV14 to TRBJ2-7; the D gene is not confidently resolved. Sequenced: peripheral blood. The sequence derives from an older woman with acute or convalescent COVID-19. The nucleotide sequence is given as TGTGCCAGCAGCCAAGAGGCTGCCCTTCGGGTCGAGCAGTACTTC. Its translation is CASSQEAALRVEQYF.